Included here is one T cell receptor (beta chain) sequence, with context. This record belongs to a study of cytomegalovirus exposure and HLA in healthy donors. The V end was cut by 4 bases, the J end by 8 bases, with 24 bases between. Germline V lookup: CDR1 LNHDA, CDR2 SQIVND (reference sequence). The CDR3 totals 18 residues. Primers included in the PCR were 60 Vbeta and 13 Jbeta primers. Sequenced by immunoSEQ multiplex PCR; TCRdb stores in-frame clones only, minus some. The sample has some 130,000 clones; over 50% are singletons. Sequenced sample: PBMCs. V is TRBV19 and J is TRBJ1-6; D might be TRBD1 (6 bases). The TCR comes from a human donor in good health. In nucleotides, the CDR3 is TGTGCCAGTAGTACCAGACCCGGGACATACCAATCGTATTCACCCCTCCACTTT. This codes for CASSTRPGTYQSYSPLHF.